This T cell receptor beta chain appears in the sequencing data of a study of blood T cell repertoires in COVID-19. Followed over time, Seattle patients had been enrolled while infection was active. CDR3 length equals 16 residues. Trimming pared 3 bases from V and 6 bases from J, leaving 18 bases between. Germline-derived CDR1 and CDR2 are KGHDR and SFDVKD. In the source study's methods: Estimation of nucleated cell counts relied on the amplification of reference gene primers. Only in-frame clones appear in the TCRdb table, and some are missing; sequencing was by immunoSEQ multiplex PCR. V and J calls plus clone size are reproduced from that table; the DNA served to infer D and trimming. The sample lists 250,000 to 350,000 clones, approximately 84% seen once, with over 1.3% in the top ten.

This receptor was obtained from a human donor with COVID-19, enrolled during active disease. The donor label of this sample is uncertain. The sequencing sample was made of peripheral blood. The V call is TRBV24-1, the J call TRBJ2-3; TRBD1 is a possible D gene (6 bases). The CDR3 nucleotides read TGTGCCACCAGTGATCCCTACAGGGATCCCAGGGATACGCAGTATTTT. It is translated as CATSDPYRDPRDTQYF.